This T cell receptor beta chain is from a study of blood T cells in healthy people across ages. CDR1 and CDR2 from the germline V gene are SGHVS and FNYEAQ. The CDR3 contains 16 residues. Trimming removed 5 bases from V and 0 bases from J, with 16 bases in between. A J-beta primer mix and a sample-barcoded 5' primer were used in a second PCR of about 6 to 12 cycles. Via MiXCR, TCRdb re-called the 5' RACE reads, giving one row per CDR3 protein. The table lists around 1,700,000 distinct CDR3 sequences, about 30% of them singletons. Sample: blood. The J gene is TRBJ1-1, the V gene TRBV7-6; TRBD1 might be the D (5 bases). This receptor was obtained from a woman aged 25-40 years in good health. For the CDR3, the DNA is TGTGCCAGCAGCCAAACCGGGACGGGGATGAACACTGAAGCTTTCTTT. Its protein is CASSQTGTGMNTEAFF.